This entry describes one T cell receptor (beta chain). In the library, individual cDNA molecules carried attached unique molecular identifiers. A single record per CDR3 protein comes from TCRdb applying MiXCR to the 5' RACE reads. Here the sample spans some 70,000 distinct CDR3 sequences, about 10% being singletons. The data were obtained in a study of early T cells in non-severe SARS-CoV-2 infection. Germline lookup yields CDR1 MNHNS and CDR2 SASEGT. The CDR3 consists of 12 residues. Trimming took 8 bases from V and 12 from J, leaving 17 bases between them. The chain carries TRBV6-1 and TRBJ2-1; D remains unclear. Sequencing was done on a sample of whole blood. This sequence was found in an adult who was a healthcare worker with PCR-confirmed SARS-CoV-2 infection or an uninfected control (not recorded which). In DNA, the CDR3 is TGTGCCAGCTCTGATGGAGCCTTGGGGCAGTTCTTC. It translates to CASSDGALGQFF.